The T cell receptor (beta chain) described here comes from a study of blood T cell repertoires in COVID-19 (dated by TCRdb to 2020 to 2021). Background for the entire study: Collaborator samples came from the United States, Italy and Spain and covered acute and convalescent phases of COVID-19. The samples were drawn from the first 160 participants of the ongoing ImmuneRACE study and from about 1,200 subjects provided by 6 global collaborators. Sample metadata almost always included a de-identified subject ID, COVID-19 status, age in years and sex. The material from the prospective study consisted of cDNA or gDNA derived from T cells, B-cell-depleted T cells, or PBMCs. The repertoires were released in a freely available public database meant as a resource for research on the immune response to SARS-CoV-2. Deeply sampled blood TCRbeta repertoires from subjects exposed to, actively infected with, or recovered from COVID-19 were included in the dataset. Where available, HLA class I and class II types were obtained from metadata supplied by the sample provider rather than from assay-based typing. The paper as a whole reports these results and caveats: Clinical and demographic metadata were provided uncurated, with the amount varying by source and participant.

TCRbeta CDR3 regions were amplified from genomic DNA by means of the immunoSEQ Assay, a bias-controlled multiplex PCR. Under the source paper's analysis protocol: The number of nucleated cells in each sample was estimated by amplification of reference gene primers within the assay. To quantify the absolute abundance of each unique TCRbeta CDR3 rearrangement, sequence reads were collapsed and filtered. For each sample, productive Simpson clonality was calculated by taking the square root of Simpson's diversity index across productive rearrangements. As stored in TCRdb, this immuneACCESS dataset retains in-frame rearrangements with V and J assigned. A fraction of the clones does not appear; measured against another copy, unresolved V genes explain less than half of the discrepancy, and the remainder lacks a known reason. D and trimming come from the DNA, and the V and J calls and clone size come from that table. The sample yields about 92,000 clones; about 85% were counted once. About 38% of the sample is taken by the ten largest.

Whole blood was collected in K2EDTA tubes by collaborating institutions according to the institutions' own protocols. For TCRbeta analysis, collaborator samples were shipped as frozen whole blood, as isolated PBMCs, or as DNA extracted from either sample type. This clone was observed once. The antigen it binds to is not known. Base qualities were left out, and no much larger clone turns up one base away. The CDR3 goes from the cysteine to the phenylalanine over 12 residues. This entry keeps only the CDR3 DNA: 36 bases, framed from base 1. Trimming removed 8 bases from V and 0 bases from J; the gene matches leave 1 base unexplained. CDR1 and CDR2 (MNHEY, SVGAGI) derive from the germline V gene.

The chain was built from TRBV6-5 and TRBJ2-7; 7 nucleotides in the junction match TRBD1. Input material: peripheral blood. The receptor was derived from an elderly man with acute or convalescent COVID-19. This receptor has the CDR3 CASHRGSYEQYF. The sequenced DNA: TGTGCCAGCCACAGGGGCTCCTACGAGCAGTACTTC.